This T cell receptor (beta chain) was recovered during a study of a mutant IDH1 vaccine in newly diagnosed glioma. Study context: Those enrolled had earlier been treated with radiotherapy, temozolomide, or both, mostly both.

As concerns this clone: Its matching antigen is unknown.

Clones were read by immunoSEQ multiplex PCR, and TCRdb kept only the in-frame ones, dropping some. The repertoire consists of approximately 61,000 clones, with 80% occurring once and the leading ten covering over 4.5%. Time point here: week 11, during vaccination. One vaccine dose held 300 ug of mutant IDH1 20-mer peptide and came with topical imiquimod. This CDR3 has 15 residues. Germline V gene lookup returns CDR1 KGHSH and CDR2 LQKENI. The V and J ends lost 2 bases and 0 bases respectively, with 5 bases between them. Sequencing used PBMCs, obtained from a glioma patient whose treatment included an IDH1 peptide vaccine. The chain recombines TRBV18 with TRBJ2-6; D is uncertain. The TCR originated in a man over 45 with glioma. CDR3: CASSPRASGANVLTF. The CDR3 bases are TGTGCCAGCTCACCAAGGGCCTCTGGGGCCAACGTCCTGACTTTC. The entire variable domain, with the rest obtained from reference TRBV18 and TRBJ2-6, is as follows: NAGVMQNPRHLVRRRGQEARLRCSPMKGHSHVYWYRQLPEEGLKFMVYLQKENIIDESGMPKERFSAEFPKEGPSILRIQQVVRGDSAAYFCASSPRASGANVLTFGAGSRLTVL.